The sequence of this T cell receptor beta chain was determined in a study of blood T cell repertoires in COVID-19. About the research overall: Sites across the United States, Italy and Spain contributed samples from acute and convalescent COVID-19. The analysed material was cDNA or gDNA that came from T cells, B-cell-depleted T cells, or PBMCs.

The V gene lost 5 bases and the J gene lost 4 bases, with 14 bases spanning the gap. The CDR3 consists of 14 residues. The germline V gene has CDR1 MNHEY and CDR2 SVGAGI. In Seattle, patients joined the study during active infection and were tracked longitudinally. Authors' methods: Amplified reference gene primers provided the basis for estimating nucleated cell counts. Clones were sequenced by immunoSEQ multiplex PCR, and TCRdb holds only the in-frame ones, with some missing. V, J and clone size derive from that table, while D and trimming were established from the DNA sequence. Of under 400,000 clones listed, 90% are singletons.

This chain links TRBV6-5 with TRBJ1-2; a weak D match, TRBD1 (6 bases). Material: peripheral blood. The origin of this receptor is a woman aged 25-40 years with COVID-19, enrolled during active disease. The chain's CDR3 is CASSPLGQTYGYTF. The CDR3 DNA reads TGTGCCAGCAGTCCTTTGGGACAAACCTATGGCTACACCTTC.